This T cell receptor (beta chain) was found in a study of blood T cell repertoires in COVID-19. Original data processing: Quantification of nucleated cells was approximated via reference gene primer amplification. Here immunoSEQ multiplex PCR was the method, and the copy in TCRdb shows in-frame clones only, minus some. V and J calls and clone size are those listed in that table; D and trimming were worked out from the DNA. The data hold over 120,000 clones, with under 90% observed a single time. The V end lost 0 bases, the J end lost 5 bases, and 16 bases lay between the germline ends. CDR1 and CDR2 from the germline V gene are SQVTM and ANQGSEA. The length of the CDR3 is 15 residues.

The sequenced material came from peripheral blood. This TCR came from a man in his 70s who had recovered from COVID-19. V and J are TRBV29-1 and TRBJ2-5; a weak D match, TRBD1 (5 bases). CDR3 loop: CSVEEAVHRPETQYF. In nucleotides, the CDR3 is TGCAGCGTTGAAGAAGCAGTCCACAGGCCGGAGACCCAGTACTTC. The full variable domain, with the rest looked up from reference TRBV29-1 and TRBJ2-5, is SAVISQKPSRDICQRGTSLTIQCQVDSQVTMMFWYRQQPGQSLTLIATANQGSEATYESGFVIDKFPISRPNLTFSTLTVSNMSPEDSSIYLCSVEEAVHRPETQYFGPGTRLLVL.